Here is one T cell receptor beta chain with its context. Its antigen is still unknown. Base qualities were left out, and no much larger clone turns up one base away. The entry originates in a study of CD8+ T cells in alopecia areata (dated by TCRdb to 2016 to 2019). Turning to the overall study: The treated patients took part in an open-label pilot trial in which moderate-to-severe alopecia areata was treated with oral tofacitinib at 5 to 10 mg twice daily. Patients on tofacitinib were biopsied at baseline and after 4 and 24 weeks of treatment, and several of the patients also had a later scalp biopsy. Scalp clonality was compared across normal scalp (n=4), patchy alopecia areata scalp (n=8), and alopecia totalis/universalis scalp (n=8). TCRbeta CDR3 regions were amplified by immunoSEQ multiplex PCR using 35 Vbeta forward and 13 Jbeta reverse primers. The study used high-throughput TCRbeta sequencing to examine T cell clonal expansion in alopecia areata, in both the C3H/HeJ mouse model and human patients. RNA came from the PAXgene miRNA kit for fixed scalp, the miRNeasy kit for PBMCs, and the RNeasy kit for mouse skin. Human TCRbeta sequencing covered scalp tissue and sorted CD4+ and CD8+ peripheral blood T cells from patchy and totalis/universalis alopecia areata patients and healthy controls. Tofacitinib was administered for 6 to 18 months, and 6 months of follow-up off drug were then conducted to assess delayed response and recurrence. Study-level results and caveats: Compared with normal scalp, lesional scalp had higher clonality and more expanded CD8+ clones, particularly in alopecia totalis/universalis, a pattern that suggests antigenic drive. Shared TCR sequences between patients were less evident than in mice, which may be partly attributable to HLA diversity in the patient population. Unlike mouse skin, where gammadelta T cells dominate, normal human skin contains resident alphabeta T cells that get sequenced too, which complicates analysis of the scalp TCR repertoire.

Library prep was done by the immunoSEQ multiplex PCR assay. RNA was extracted from all samples and reverse transcribed into cDNA as template for TCR sequencing. First-strand cDNA was synthesized using SuperScript III with a 2:1 mix of oligo-dT and random hexamers. Amplification bias was assessed with a synthetic immune receptor repertoire, and residual bias was removed computationally. In the paper's pipeline: Raw reads were preprocessed for error removal, and CDR3 was defined according to IMGT conventions as running from the conserved cysteine to phenylalanine. To get clonality, Shannon entropy was normalized by log2 of the number of productive unique TCRs and the result was subtracted from 1. Whether each scalp clone was CD4 or CD8 was inferred by checking scalp TCRbeta sequences against the CD4 and CD8 repertoires from sorted blood. The clones in this table, taken by TCRdb from immuneACCESS, are in-frame only. Not every clone is retained; where verified, under half of the shortfall comes from an unresolved V gene, and the cause of the rest is unknown. V and J calls and clone size come straight from that table; D and trimming were deduced from the DNA. The sample table shows about 91,000 clones, and under 45% are seen once. 0.79% of the sample belongs to the ten largest clones.

From alopecia areata patients, peripheral blood was collected along with lesional scalp punch biopsies. After PBMCs were isolated by density centrifugation and stained for CD3, CD4 and CD8, a FACSAria was used to sort CD4+ and CD8+ T cells. Deletion took 4 bases off V and 2 bases off J, with a span of 9 bases between the germline ends. CDR1 is given as LNHNV and CDR2 as YYDKDF, both from the germline V gene (reference sequence). From the cysteine up to the phenylalanine, the CDR3 has a length of 15 residues. Solely the CDR3 DNA is kept, with 45 bases framed from the first base. Material: CD4+ T cells sorted from blood. This TCR was recovered from a human donor with alopecia areata. The rearrangement joined TRBV15 to TRBJ2-6; the D gene cannot be resolved reliably. The DNA sequence is TGTGCCACCAGCAAAAGGGTGGCTGGGGCCAACGTCCTGACTTTC. Its coded protein is CATSKRVAGANVLTF. The variable domain in full, with residues beyond the CDR3 obtained from the reference TRBV15 and TRBJ2-6 genes, is DAMVIQNPRYQVTQFGKPVTLSCSQTLNHNVMYWYQQKSSQAPKLLFHYYDKDFNNEADTPDNFQSRRPNTSFCFLDIRSPGLGDTAMYLCATSKRVAGANVLTFGAGSRLTVL.